This is a list of T cell receptor beta chains from one sample in a study of blood T cell repertoires in COVID-19. Produced via immunoSEQ multiplex PCR; TCRdb's table is partial and in-frame only. The table records over 150,000 clones, approximately 85% of them present only once. The sample was peripheral blood. The receptors shown here come from a man aged 55-75 years with COVID-19, enrolled during active disease. Both conserved end residues are trimmed from each CDR3.

CDR3 protein,J gene,V gene
ASSGQEDQPQH,TRBJ1-5,TRBV6-4
ASGLVRLYNYGYT,TRBJ1-2,TRBV12-5
ASSPRHGVVNTEAF,TRBJ1-1,TRBV6-6
ASSPPNDRVNTEAF,TRBJ1-1,TRBV18
ASSETGGGNNEQF,TRBJ2-1,TRBV7-2
ASSRDRANTGELF,TRBJ2-2,TRBV6-6
ASSLGLAGGRETQY,TRBJ2-5,TRBV11-2
ASSFYGKGGTEAF,TRBJ1-1,TRBV7-9
SVQGGFSNYGYT,TRBJ1-2,TRBV29-1
ASRQRREGYEQY,TRBJ2-7,TRBV6-5
ASSPPGQPTGNQPQH,TRBJ1-5,TRBV18
ASSFGQGRGYT,TRBJ1-2,TRBV28
ASSYSMVTDYNEQF,TRBJ2-1,TRBV6-6
ASSLAGGYNEQF,TRBJ2-1,TRBV7-2
ASSPGTGKDGYT,TRBJ1-2,TRBV18
ATSGGGLNEQY,TRBJ2-7,TRBV24-1
ASSTGGGSYNEQF,TRBJ2-1,TRBV19